This is a list of T cell receptor beta chains from one sample in a study of T cell responses to AZD1222 COVID-19 vaccine. Measured with immunoSEQ multiplex PCR; TCRdb has only the in-frame clones, and not every one. The data contain roughly 100,000 clones, roughly 82% of them singletons. Sequenced material: peripheral blood, taken on day 0 of AZD1222 vaccination. These receptors originate from an adult in good health. The CDR3 runs from the conserved cysteine through the conserved F or W. Each record gives: clone size, J gene, CDR3 length, D gene, V gene, CDR3 DNA, CDR3 protein. D genes are given only for firm matches. Rows may omit the clone size; those that give it use once, few, many or a size class.

NA | TRBJ2-5 | 13 | NA | TRBV4-3 | TGCGCCAGCAGCCCTCGCCTGAGCGAGACCCAGTACTTC | CASSPRLSETQYF
medium-sized | TRBJ2-1 | 14 | NA | TRBV5-4 | TGTGCCAGCAGCTCCGCGGACCTCTACAATGAGCAGTTCTTC | CASSSADLYNEQFF
NA | TRBJ1-1 | 14 | NA | TRBV2 | TGTGCCAGCAGTCCTAATATTTGGAACACTGAAGCTTTCTTT | CASSPNIWNTEAFF
NA | TRBJ1-2 | 13 | NA | TRBV9 | TGTGCCAGCAGCGTTAGGGGCGTTTATGGCTACACCTTC | CASSVRGVYGYTF
NA | TRBJ2-4 | 16 | TRBD2 | TRBV4-2 | TGTGCCCGCCGCCAGGACGGGGGCGGGGGGGCAAACATTCAGTACTTC | CARRQDGGGGANIQYF
NA | TRBJ2-1 | 11 | NA | TRBV10-3 | TGTGCCATCAGTGTGGGAGGCGGGCAGTTCTTC | CAISVGGGQFF
once | TRBJ1-2 | 14 | NA | TRBV3-1/TRBV3-2 | TGTGCCAGCAGCCAGGGTCAGAACGGCTATGGCTACACCTTC | CASSQGQNGYGYTF
NA | TRBJ2-2 | 13 | TRBD1 | TRBV6-5 | TGTGCCAGCGGGACAGGGAACACCGGGGAGCTGTTTTTT | CASGTGNTGELFF
NA | TRBJ2-3 | 16 | TRBD2 | TRBV5-1 | TGCGCCAGCAGCTTGGTGGAGCGGGGGGGCACAGATACGCAGTATTTT | CASSLVERGGTDTQYF
NA | TRBJ1-1 | 15 | NA | TRBV19 | TGTGCCAGTAGTATAGATTGGGCCCCGAACACTGAAGCTTTCTTT | CASSIDWAPNTEAFF
NA | TRBJ2-3 | 15 | TRBD2 | TRBV7-3 | TGTGCCAGCAGCTTACTTAGCGGGGGGCCAGATACGCAGTATTTT | CASSLLSGGPDTQYF
NA | TRBJ2-5 | 15 | TRBD2 | TRBV6-2/TRBV6-3 | TGTGCCAGCAGCTGGGCTAGCGGGGGGGCCCCTACCCAGTACTTC | CASSWASGGAPTQYF
NA | TRBJ2-1 | 15 | TRBD2 | TRBV7-2 | TGTGCCAGCAGCCGTAGCGGGGGGTCCTACAATGAGCAGTTCTTC | CASSRSGGSYNEQFF
NA | TRBJ1-1 | 14 | TRBD1 | TRBV6-2/TRBV6-3 | TGTGCCAGCAGCAAGACAGGGTCCTACACTGAAGCTTTCTTT | CASSKTGSYTEAFF
NA | TRBJ2-7 | 15 | NA | TRBV7-2 | TGTGCCAGCAGCTTAGGTATTGGCGGGTTGGGCGAGCAGTACTTC | CASSLGIGGLGEQYF
many | TRBJ1-5 | 13 | NA | TRBV6-5 | TGTGCCAGCAGTTACAGAAGTAATCAGCCCCAGCATTTT | CASSYRSNQPQHF
NA | TRBJ1-2 | 16 | NA | TRBV14 | TGTGCCAGCAGCCAAGTCGCCAGGGTGGGATTTTATGGCTACACCTTC | CASSQVARVGFYGYTF
NA | TRBJ1-3 | 15 | NA | TRBV10-1 | TGCGCCAGCAGTGCGACTCCCGAGAGCCGAAACACCATATATTTT | CASSATPESRNTIYF
NA | TRBJ2-3 | 15 | NA | TRBV2 | TGTGCCAGTAGAAGCCGGGACGCAGACACAGATACGCAGTATTTT | CASRSRDADTDTQYF
once | TRBJ1-6 | 16 | NA | TRBV19 | TGTGCCAGTAGTAGCGACGCCGGCTCCTATAATTCACCCCTCCACTTT | CASSSDAGSYNSPLHF